This TCR beta chain comes out of a study of beta chain features in type 1 diabetes. Study as a whole: Cell yields, age and gender were similar between patients and healthy donors. Investigators examined approximately 110,000,000 sorted cells across all samples.

Study-level points and caveats: Shorter TCRB CDR3s, moderately but significantly so, marked every one of the four CD4+ subsets in Type 1 diabetes patients.

Remarks on this clone: What it binds is unknown.

Expressed TCRB transcripts were sequenced after all isolated RNA was converted to cDNA. Method: immunoSEQ multiplex PCR; TCRdb's copy keeps in-frame clones and lacks some. Among over 150,000 clones listed, approximately 8% were seen once. The J segment lost 2 bases and the V segment lost 1 base, leaving 3 bases of the junction unmatched. The CDR3 is 17 residues long. In germline, CDR1 is LNHNV, CDR2 YYDKDF (reference sequence). The sample comprised central memory CD4+ T cells from blood. The origin of this receptor is a man aged 18 to 30 with type 1 diabetes. The chain joins TRBV15 to TRBJ2-3, with 13 bases that match TRBD2. The CDR3 loop is CATSRGTSGGYTDTQYF. The DNA of the CDR3 is TGTGCCACCAGCAGAGGGACTAGCGGGGGATACACAGATACGCAGTATTTT.